This entry describes one T cell receptor (beta chain). Its antigen remains unknown. This sample is part of a study of neoadjuvant nivolumab and ipilimumab in lung cancer. Study-wide context: The combination arm added day-1 ipilimumab 1 mg/kg to nivolumab 3 mg/kg on days 1, 15, 29.

Profiled with immunoSEQ multiplex PCR; TCRdb holds only in-frame clones, not every one. The sample includes tens of thousands of clones, around 80% of them seen just once. J lost 5 bases, V lost 3 bases, and 3 bases had no gene match. The CDR3 spans 13 residues. Germline values: CDR1 SGHTA, CDR2 FQGNSA. General study findings and limits: Higher pretherapy blood TCR richness went with higher resected-tumor richness. Compared with tumor-adjacent uninvolved lung, resected tumors showed greater richness and clonality. Only two of four nivolumab-treated tumors gained richness and clonality by surgery.

The sequence was obtained from an adult with non-small cell lung cancer. This material consisted of peripheral blood, taken before neoadjuvant nivolumab, alone or with ipilimumab. The gene calls are TRBV7-2 and TRBJ2-5; 7 nucleotides match TRBD2. The CDR3, as DNA: TGTGCCAGCAGCTTGGGGGGGAGGGAGACCCAGTACTTC. This sequence encodes CASSLGGRETQYF. Full variable domain (remainder filled in from reference TRBV7-2 and TRBJ2-5): GAGVSQSPSNKVTEKGKDVELRCDPISGHTALYWYRQSLGQGLEFLIYFQGNSAPDKSGLPSDRFSAERTGGSVSTLTIQRTQQEDSAVYLCASSLGGRETQYFGPGTRLLVL.